This passage covers 20 T cell receptor beta chains from one sample sequenced in a study of CD8 T cells in Susac syndrome. RNA amounts of roughly 0.45 to 1 ug underwent reverse transcription with random hexamers. Each CDR3 protein gets one entry after TCRdb re-called the immunoSEQ multiplex PCR reads with MiXCR. There are 150,000 to 200,000 distinct CDR3 sequences in the sample; 90% to 96% occur only once, and 0.098% lies in the top ten. Sequencing was performed on CD4+ T cells from PBMCs. These receptor sequences come from a human donor with Susac syndrome.

This chain links TRBV14 with TRBJ2-7; D might be TRBD2 (6 bases). The CDR3 has 14 residues. Trimming stripped 5 bases from V and 8 bases from J, with 19 bases between. Germline CDR1 and CDR2: SGHDN and FVKESK. Here the CDR3 DNA reads TGTGCCAGCAGCGGCCCCTCCTTGGGGGGAAAGCAGTACTTC. It codes for CASSGPSLGGKQYF.

This clonotype came up once. This sequence joins TRBV12-5 and TRBJ2-7, with D perhaps assigned TRBD1 or TRBD2 (5 bases each). The CDR3 is 14 residues long. The germline CDR1 and CDR2 sequences are LGHNT and FRNRAP. Deletions cut 6 bases from V and 6 bases from J, with 18 bases between. CDR3 amino acids: CASGLGAIGLEQYF. CDR3 DNA sequence: TGTGCTAGTGGGCTCGGGGCTATTGGTCTCGAGCAGTACTTC.

The V call is TRBV9, the J call TRBJ2-5; 8 bases map to TRBD2. The germline gives CDR1 SGDLS, CDR2 YYNGEE. This CDR3 has 12 residues. With 4 bases clipped from V and 10 bases from J, the junction kept 6 bases outside the gene matches. The CDR3 coding sequence is TGTGCCAGCAGCTCTCCCGGGGGGGACCAGTACTTC. Its translation is CASSSPGGDQYF.

This chain joins TRBV7-9 and TRBJ2-3; 10 bases fit TRBD1. The CDR3 runs to 15 residues. Looked up from germline, CDR1 is SEHNR and CDR2 is FQNEAQ (reference sequence). The junction had 8 bases not matched to a gene; V was cut back by 3 bases and J by 8 bases. The CDR3 sequence is CASSFQTGGGGTQYF. In DNA form, the CDR3 reads TGTGCCAGCAGCTTTCAGACAGGGGGCGGTGGTACGCAGTATTTT.

The genes are TRBV7-7 and TRBJ2-7; D is unresolved. The CDR3 length is 13 residues. From germline, CDR1 is SSHAT and CDR2 FNYEAQ (reference sequence). V was cut by 1 base and J by 4 bases, with 8 bases left in between. This chain's CDR3 is CASSLDLDYEQYF. The DNA of the CDR3 is TGTGCCAGCAGCTTAGATCTAGATTACGAGCAGTACTTC.

This chain uses TRBV12-5 with TRBJ1-1; D unresolved. Germline V gene data show CDR1 as LGHNT and CDR2 as FRNRAP. CDR3 length equals 11 residues. Trimming removed 10 bases from V and 1 base from J, with 7 bases in between. The CDR3 loop reads CATQENTEAFF. The CDR3 DNA reads as TGTGCTACGCAGGAGAACACTGAAGCTTTCTTT.

The chain links TRBV6-1 to TRBJ2-5, with D perhaps being TRBD1 or TRBD2 (5 bases each). The CDR3 is made up of 12 amino acids. In germline, CDR1 is MNHNS, CDR2 SASEGT. The DNA of the CDR3 is TGTGCTTCGACGAGGGGACAAGAGACCCAGTACTTC. Translation gives CASTRGQETQYF.

The chain employs TRBV5-1 and TRBJ2-5; possibly TRBD2 for D (5 bases). Trimming shortened V by 4 bases and J by 7 bases, and 17 bases separated the two germline ends. The CDR3 is 14 amino acids. CDR1 and CDR2 from the germline V gene are SGHRS and YFSETQ. This CDR3 reads CASSPVVARGTQYF. The DNA of the CDR3 is TGCGCCAGCAGCCCCGTAGTAGCCCGGGGGACCCAGTACTTC.

V and J are TRBV12-3 or TRBV12-4 and TRBJ1-2; 9 bases align to TRBD1. The CDR3 length is 15 residues. Unmatched junction bases numbered 10, after V lost 5 bases and J lost 6 bases. The CDR3 DNA is TGTGCCAGCAGTCCCGGGACAGGGCATCGGAATGGCTACACCTTC. It is translated as CASSPGTGHRNGYTF.

The rearrangement links TRBV29-1 to TRBJ2-2, with 10 bases fitting TRBD2. This CDR3 has 15 residues. V shed 6 bases and J 2 bases; nucleotides not matched to a gene: 6. Germline V gives CDR1 SQVTM, CDR2 ANQGSEA. Here the CDR3 reads CSVISSGGNTGELFF. CDR3 in DNA: TGCAGCGTGATATCTAGCGGGGGAAACACCGGGGAGCTGTTTTTT.

This chain uses TRBV7-3 with TRBJ2-7; 8 nucleotides agree with TRBD2. V lost 6 bases, J lost 2 bases, and 3 bases stayed unmatched. The CDR3 consists of 13 residues. Germline lookup yields CDR1 SGHTA and CDR2 FQGTGA. The CDR3 DNA reads as TGTGCCAGCAGGGCAGCGGGGGCCTACGAGCAGTACTTC. Translating it yields CASRAAGAYEQYF.

The rearrangement joins TRBV5-4 to TRBJ2-3; D not resolved. Per the germline V gene, CDR1 is SGHNT and CDR2 is YYREEE (reference sequence). V gave up 6 bases and J gave up 5 bases, with 19 bases separating them. This CDR3 has 15 amino acids. The CDR3 loop reads CASTPKAGIRDTQYF. CDR3 bases: TGTGCCAGCACCCCGAAGGCAGGTATACGAGATACGCAGTATTTT.

The V call is TRBV6-5, the J call TRBJ2-5; D tentatively reads TRBD1 or TRBD2 (5 bases each). V was trimmed by 0 bases and J by 2 bases, leaving 10 bases between them. Germline lookup yields CDR1 MNHEY and CDR2 SVGAGI. The CDR3 is 15 amino acids. CDR3 bases: TGTGCCAGCAGTTACTCGGGGGTGGGGCAAGAGACCCAGTACTTC. It specifies CASSYSGVGQETQYF.

J is TRBJ1-4 and V is TRBV18; D not resolved. Germline V gene data show CDR1 as KGHSH and CDR2 as LQKENI. The V end lost 3 bases, the J end lost 0 bases, and 11 bases lay between the germline ends. The CDR3 has 16 residues. CDR3 coding DNA: TGTGCCAGCTCACCCTCAGCCACAGCAACTAATGAAAAACTGTTTTTT. It is translated as CASSPSATATNEKLFF.

In DNA, the CDR3 is TGCAGTGCTAGGCACCCCGCTAGCGGAGCCCGAGAGACCCAGTACTTC. Amino acids: CSARHPASGARETQYF. The V gene is TRBV20-1, the J gene TRBJ2-5, with 7 bases aligning to TRBD2. The CDR3 runs 16 residues. The germline gives CDR1 DFQATT, CDR2 SNEGSKA (reference sequence). After removal of 3 bases from V and 4 bases from J, the junction contained 14 bases not matched to a gene.

In this sample, this clonotype turned up once. The chain carries TRBV4-2 and TRBJ2-1; TRBD1 or TRBD2 may be the D gene (7 bases each). Germline CDR1 reads LGHNA; CDR2 reads YNFKEQ. This CDR3 contains 17 residues. V lost 3 bases, J lost 7 bases, and 22 bases lay in between. CDR3 region: CASSHYLHTRGGNEQFF. DNA for the CDR3: TGTGCCAGCAGCCACTACCTTCACACCAGGGGGGGGAATGAGCAGTTCTTC.

The chain joins TRBV27 to TRBJ2-3; 11 bases are a match to TRBD2. Germline CDR1 reads MNHEY; CDR2 reads SMNVEV (reference sequence). Unmatched junction bases numbered 15, after V lost 4 bases and J lost 0 bases. The CDR3 has 20 amino acids. In DNA form, the CDR3 reads TGTGCCAGCAGTTCGATCTCCGGGACTAGCGGAACCCCTAGCACAGATACGCAGTATTTT. Its translation is CASSSISGTSGTPSTDTQYF.

The chain joins TRBV5-1 to TRBJ2-7; TRBD2 might be the D (6 bases). The germline V gene has CDR1 SGHRS and CDR2 YFSETQ. CDR3 length: 15 amino acids. With 0 bases removed from V and 6 bases from J, the gap between germline ends came to 16 bases. The DNA for the CDR3 is TGCGCCAGCAGCTTGGGGGTCGCGGGGCCGGGCGAGCAGTACTTC. Translated, it gives CASSLGVAGPGEQYF.

The genes are TRBV30 and TRBJ2-1; the D gene is possibly TRBD2 (7 bases). V lost 8 bases to trimming and J lost 5 bases, with 13 bases between them. The germline V gene has CDR1 GTSNPN and CDR2 SVGIG (reference sequence). This CDR3 contains 12 residues. CDR3 region: CARGLADNEQFF. CDR3 nucleotides: TGTGCCCGGGGGCTAGCGGACAATGAGCAGTTCTTC.

The chain is built from TRBV7-8 and TRBJ1-5; the D gene is possibly TRBD1 (5 bases). The CDR3 spans 16 residues. From germline, CDR1 is SGHVS and CDR2 FQNEAQ. V lost 3 bases and J 10 bases, leaving 22 bases between the germline ends. CDR3 sequence: CASSLESGQGGVPQHF. For the CDR3, the DNA is TGTGCCAGCAGCTTGGAGTCGGGGCAGGGCGGAGTTCCCCAGCATTTT.